A selection of T cell receptor beta chains follows, all from one sample in a study of blood T cell repertoires in COVID-19. Assay used: immunoSEQ multiplex PCR; TCRdb lists only in-frame clones, some missing. Of approximately 130,000 clones listed, roughly 85% were seen once; the top ten hold 4.3%. The sample comprised peripheral blood. All receptors come from a human donor in a cohort sampled during active COVID-19. The CDR3 runs from the conserved cysteine through the conserved F or W. The D gene is left open where the match is weak. Clone size, where shown, is once, few, many, or a class for clones that have expanded.

abundance	v_gene	d_gene	j_gene	CDR3nt	CDR3aa
NA	TRBV6-6	TRBD2	TRBJ2-1	TGTGCCAGCAGCTACCTAGCGGGAGTTAATGAGCAGTTCTTC	CASSYLAGVNEQFF
NA	TRBV7-2	TRBD1	TRBJ1-2	TGTGCCAGCAGCTTTGTTACAGGGGGTAACTATGGCTACACCTTC	CASSFVTGGNYGYTF
NA	TRBV11-2	NA	TRBJ1-4	TGTGCCAGCAGCTTAGATTATTTTAATGAAAAACTGTTTTTT	CASSLDYFNEKLFF
few	TRBV7-7	TRBD2	TRBJ2-1	TGTGCTAGCAGCCTCCGCCCTAGCGGGGGCCTTTCGATACCCAATGAGCAGTTCTTC	CASSLRPSGGLSIPNEQFF
NA	TRBV12-3/TRBV12-4	TRBD1	TRBJ1-4	TGTGCCAGCAGTTTTAGGACAGGGACACAACTGTTTTTT	CASSFRTGTQLFF
NA	TRBV6-2/TRBV6-3	NA	TRBJ2-2	TGTGCCAGCAGTTATATCAGGGGCCCCGGGGAGCTGTTTTTT	CASSYIRGPGELFF
NA	TRBV5-1	NA	TRBJ2-1	TGCGCCAGCAGCTTTCTAGGTGGAGCCTACAATGAGCAGTTCTTC	CASSFLGGAYNEQFF
NA	TRBV3-1/TRBV3-2	NA	TRBJ1-4	TGTGCCAGCAGCCAGGATAGTCAGAGGTGGGAAAAACTGTTTTTT	CASSQDSQRWEKLFF
NA	TRBV2	TRBD2	TRBJ2-7	TGTGCCGGGGTCGGACTAGCGGGCTACGAGCAGTACTTC	CAGVGLAGYEQYF
NA	TRBV2	TRBD2	TRBJ2-3	TGTGCCAGCATGTTCACTAGCGGAAATACGCAGTATTTT	CASMFTSGNTQYF
NA	TRBV7-2	NA	TRBJ1-2	TGTGCCAGCAGCTTAGTTCTTTCAGGTTTGAATGGCTACACCTTC	CASSLVLSGLNGYTF
NA	TRBV28	NA	TRBJ1-2	TGTGCCAGCAGTTTCGGAACAGGGTTGGAAGGCTATGGCTACACCTTC	CASSFGTGLEGYGYTF
NA	TRBV10-1	TRBD2	TRBJ2-1	TGCGCCAGCAGTGAGATGGTAGCGGGGGGTGAGCAGTTCTTC	CASSEMVAGGEQFF
NA	TRBV7-9	TRBD2	TRBJ2-3	TGTGCCAGCAGCGGACTAGCGGGGTACACAGATACGCAGTATTTT	CASSGLAGYTDTQYF
NA	TRBV3-1/TRBV3-2	TRBD1	TRBJ1-1	TGTGCCAGCAGCCTATACAGGGGGCATCGTGAAGCTTTCTTT	CASSLYRGHREAFF
NA	TRBV9	TRBD2	TRBJ2-3	TGTGCCAGCAACCTAGCGGGAAATGGAGATACGCAGTATTTT	CASNLAGNGDTQYF
NA	TRBV19	NA	TRBJ1-6	TGTGCCAGTAGTCAAATGAGGAGTAATTCACCCCTCCACTTT	CASSQMRSNSPLHF